This TCR beta chain stems from a study of graft-versus-host responses after intestinal transplantation. Study-wide background: The study gave all recipients anti-thymocyte globulin induction, then tacrolimus and steroids for roughly 3 years. General study findings and limits: There were GvH clones found in recipient marrow, and some of them appeared first in ileum or blood.

The germline V gene encodes CDR1 LGHNA and CDR2 YSLEER. J was trimmed by 2 bases and V by 4 bases; bases with no gene match: 4. The CDR3 totals 14 residues. Here immunoSEQ multiplex PCR was the method, and the copy in TCRdb shows in-frame clones only, minus some. The data contain 20,000 to 25,000 clones, 94% of them seen just once; the ten biggest clones take up around 0.52%. Notes on this clone: Its antigen is unidentified.

This material consisted of PBMCs, taken 156 days after intestinal transplant. J is TRBJ2-7 and V is TRBV4-3; 8 bases line up with TRBD1. The sequence was obtained from a human patient who received an intestinal transplant, so some T cells may come from the graft donor. The chain's CDR3 is CASSPRDRTYEQYF. The DNA for the CDR3 is TGCGCCAGCAGCCCACGGGACAGGACCTACGAGCAGTACTTC.